This T cell receptor (beta chain) was obtained from a study of blood T cell repertoires in COVID-19. Background on the study: COVID-19 samples collected from the United States, Italy and Spain covered acute and convalescent phases.

Germline loops: CDR1 MGHRA, CDR2 YSYEKL. Trimming cost V 0 bases and J 2 bases; bases outside gene matches: 9. The CDR3 runs to 18 residues. Original handling: The assay estimated nucleated cells by amplifying reference gene primers. Data came from immunoSEQ multiplex PCR; TCRdb stores just in-frame clones and leaves some out. V, J and clone size are taken as reported in that table, and D and trimming were inferred from the DNA itself. In the table there are approximately 160,000 clones, around 80% of which are singletons. The source material was peripheral blood. The TCR was taken from a woman aged 80 or over with active or convalescent COVID-19. The chain joins TRBV4-1 to TRBJ2-2, with 7 bases identical to TRBD1. As DNA, the CDR3 is TGCGCCAGCAGCCAAGAGGACAGGCCTCAGGTTAACACCGGGGAGCTGTTTTTT. Translated, it gives CASSQEDRPQVNTGELFF.